This record looks at one TCR beta chain sequence and its context. Its target is not known. This sample was taken from a study of T cell responses to AZD1222 COVID-19 vaccine. Repertoires were generated with immunoSEQ multiplex PCR, while TCRdb's copy carries only in-frame clones and drops some. In the table there are over 95,000 clones, about nine tenths of which are singletons. Regarding the study as a whole: All repertoire sampling was performed exclusively after the peak T cell response. Dominant at 160-218 and 743-854, vaccine-associated CD4 TCRs also spanned spike. The number of AZD1222 recipients seropositive at baseline was only five or six.

CDR1 MNHEY and CDR2 SVGAGI come from the germline V gene. This CDR3 is built from 14 residues. V was cut by 2 bases and J by 2 bases, with 7 bases left in between. The material sequenced was peripheral blood, taken 28 days after the second AZD1222 dose. The chain recombines TRBV6-5 with TRBJ1-3; possibly TRBD1 for D (5 bases). The receptor's source is an adult who received the AZD1222 COVID-19 vaccine. The CDR3 protein is CASSYKGAGNTIYF. CDR3 DNA: TGTGCCAGCAGTTACAAAGGGGCTGGAAACACCATATATTTT.